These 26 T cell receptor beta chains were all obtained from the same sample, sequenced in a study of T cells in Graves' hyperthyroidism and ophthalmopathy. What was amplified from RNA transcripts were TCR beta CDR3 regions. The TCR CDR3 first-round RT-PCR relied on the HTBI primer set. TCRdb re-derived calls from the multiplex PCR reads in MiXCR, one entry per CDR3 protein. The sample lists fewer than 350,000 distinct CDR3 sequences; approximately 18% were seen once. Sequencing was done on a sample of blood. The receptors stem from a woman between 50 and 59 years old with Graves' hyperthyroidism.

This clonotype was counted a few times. As DNA, the CDR3 is TGTGCCAGCAGTTACTTATCAGACGGACAGGGGGATGGCTACACCTTC. It encodes CASSYLSDGQGDGYTF. The chain has TRBV6-5 and TRBJ1-2; the match to TRBD1 covers 10 bases. Germline V CDR1 and CDR2: MNHEY, SVGAGI. The trim removed 1 base at V and 6 bases at J, leaving 8 bases unmatched. This CDR3 contains 16 residues.

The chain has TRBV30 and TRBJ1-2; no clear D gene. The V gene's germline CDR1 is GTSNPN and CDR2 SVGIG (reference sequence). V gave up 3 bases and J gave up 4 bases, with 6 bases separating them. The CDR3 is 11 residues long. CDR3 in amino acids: CAWRLFYGYTF. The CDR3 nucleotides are TGTGCCTGGAGACTGTTCTATGGCTACACCTTC. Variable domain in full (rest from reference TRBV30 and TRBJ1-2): SQTIHQWPATLVQPVGSPLSLECTVEGTSNPNLYWYRQAAGRGLQLLFYSVGIGQISSEVPQNLSASRPQDRQFILSSKKLLLSDSGFYLCAWRLFYGYTFGSGTRLTVV.

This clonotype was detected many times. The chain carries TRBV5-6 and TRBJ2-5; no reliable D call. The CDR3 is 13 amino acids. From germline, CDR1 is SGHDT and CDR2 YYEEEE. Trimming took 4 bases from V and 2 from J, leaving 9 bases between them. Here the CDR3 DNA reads TGTGCCAGCAGCCCCGGACCGCAAGAGACCCAGTACTTC. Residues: CASSPGPQETQYF. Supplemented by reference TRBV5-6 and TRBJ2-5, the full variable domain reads DAGVTQSPTHLIKTRGQQVTLRCSPKSGHDTVSWYQQALGQGPQFIFQYYEEEERQRGNFPDRFSGHQFPNYSSELNVNALLLGDSALYLCASSPGPQETQYFGPGTRLLVL.

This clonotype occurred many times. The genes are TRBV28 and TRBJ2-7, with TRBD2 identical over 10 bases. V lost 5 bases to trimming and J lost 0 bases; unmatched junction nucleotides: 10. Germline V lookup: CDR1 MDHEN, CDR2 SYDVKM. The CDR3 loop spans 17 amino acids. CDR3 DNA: TGTGCCAGCAGTATCACCTACGGACTAGCGGACTCCTACGAGCAGTACTTC. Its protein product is CASSITYGLADSYEQYF.

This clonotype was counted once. The CDR3 sequence is CASSVAGVGQSYEQYF. CDR3 DNA: TGTGCCAGCAGCGTAGCTGGGGTTGGACAGAGCTACGAGCAGTACTTC. The rearrangement joins TRBV9 to TRBJ2-7; a possible D gene is TRBD1 (6 bases). Germline CDR1 and CDR2: SGDLS and YYNGEE. The V gene lost 0 bases and the J gene lost 3 bases, with 16 bases spanning the gap. The CDR3 runs 16 residues.

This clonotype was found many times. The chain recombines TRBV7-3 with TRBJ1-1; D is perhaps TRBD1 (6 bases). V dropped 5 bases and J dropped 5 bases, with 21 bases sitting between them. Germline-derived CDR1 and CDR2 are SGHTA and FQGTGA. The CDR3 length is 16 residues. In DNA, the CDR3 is TGTGCCAGCAGCCTAGCGGGGGGGGCGCCTGTAACTGAAGCTTTCTTT. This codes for CASSLAGGAPVTEAFF. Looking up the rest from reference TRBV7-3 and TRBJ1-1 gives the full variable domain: GAGVSQTPSNKVTEKGKYVELRCDPISGHTALYWYRQSLGQGPEFLIYFQGTGAADDSGLPNDRFFAVRPEGSVSTLKIQRTERGDSAVYLCASSLAGGAPVTEAFFGQGTRLTVV.

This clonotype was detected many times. The CDR3 spells CASTWAGGIKDTQYF. For the CDR3, the DNA is TGTGCCAGCACCTGGGCGGGGGGGATTAAAGATACGCAGTATTTT. This chain joins TRBV27 and TRBJ2-3; the match to TRBD2 covers 9 bases. Germline V gives CDR1 MNHEY, CDR2 SMNVEV (reference sequence). V lost 7 bases and J lost 5; bases outside the gene matches: 10. This CDR3 is 15 amino acids long.

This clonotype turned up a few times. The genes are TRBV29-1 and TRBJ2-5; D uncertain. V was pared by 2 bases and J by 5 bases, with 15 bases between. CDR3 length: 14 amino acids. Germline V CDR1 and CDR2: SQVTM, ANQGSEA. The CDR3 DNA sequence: TGCAGCGTTGAATTAATCGGGCGCCGGGAGACCCAGTACTTC. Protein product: CSVELIGRRETQYF.

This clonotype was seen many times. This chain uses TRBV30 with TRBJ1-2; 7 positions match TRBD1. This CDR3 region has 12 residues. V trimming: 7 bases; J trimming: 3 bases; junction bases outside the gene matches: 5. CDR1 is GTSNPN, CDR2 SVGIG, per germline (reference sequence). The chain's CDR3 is CALSQGYYGYTF. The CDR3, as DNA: TGTGCCTTGTCACAGGGGTACTATGGCTACACCTTC.

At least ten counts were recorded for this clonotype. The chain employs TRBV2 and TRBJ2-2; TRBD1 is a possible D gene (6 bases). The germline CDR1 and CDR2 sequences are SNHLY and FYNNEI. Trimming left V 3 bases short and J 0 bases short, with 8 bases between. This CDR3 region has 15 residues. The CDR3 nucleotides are TGTGCCAGCAGTGATGGACAGACGAACACCGGGGAGCTGTTTTTT. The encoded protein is CASSDGQTNTGELFF.

The CDR3 is CASSLLWETNTEAFF. The CDR3 nucleotides are TGTGCCAGCAGCTTACTTTGGGAAACGAACACTGAAGCTTTCTTT. The J gene is TRBJ1-1, the V gene TRBV13; D unclear. There are 15 residues in the CDR3. Germline V gene sequence: CDR1 PRHDT, CDR2 FYEKMQ (reference sequence). The ends were cut back, 2 bases at V and 1 base at J, with 11 bases in the middle.

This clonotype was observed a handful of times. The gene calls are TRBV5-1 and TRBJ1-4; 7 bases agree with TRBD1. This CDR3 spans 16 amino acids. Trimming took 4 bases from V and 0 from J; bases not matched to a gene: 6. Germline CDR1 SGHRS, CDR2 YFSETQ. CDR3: CASSIGTASTNEKLFF. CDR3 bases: TGCGCCAGCAGCATTGGGACAGCATCAACTAATGAAAAACTGTTTTTT.

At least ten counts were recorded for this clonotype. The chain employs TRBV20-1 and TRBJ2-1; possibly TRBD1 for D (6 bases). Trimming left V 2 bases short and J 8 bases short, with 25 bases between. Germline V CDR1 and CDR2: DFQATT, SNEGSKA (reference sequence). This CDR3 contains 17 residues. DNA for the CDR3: TGCAGTGCTAGATCAACCCCCTACAGGGCTGGCGACTATGAGCAGTTCTTC. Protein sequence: CSARSTPYRAGDYEQFF.

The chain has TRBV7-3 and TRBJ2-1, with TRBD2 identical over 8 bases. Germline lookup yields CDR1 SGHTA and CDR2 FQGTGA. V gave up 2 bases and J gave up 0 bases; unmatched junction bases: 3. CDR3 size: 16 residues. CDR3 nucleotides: TGTGCCAGCAGCTTAGAAGCGGGGGCCTCCTACAATGAGCAGTTCTTC. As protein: CASSLEAGASYNEQFF.

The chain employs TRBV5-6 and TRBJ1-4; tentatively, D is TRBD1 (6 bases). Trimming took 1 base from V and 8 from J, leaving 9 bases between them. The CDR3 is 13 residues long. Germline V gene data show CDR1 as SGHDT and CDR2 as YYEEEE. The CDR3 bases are TGTGCCAGCAGCTTGTGGCAGGGGGAAAAACTGTTTTTT. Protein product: CASSLWQGEKLFF. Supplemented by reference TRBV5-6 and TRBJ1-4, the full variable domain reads DAGVTQSPTHLIKTRGQQVTLRCSPKSGHDTVSWYQQALGQGPQFIFQYYEEEERQRGNFPDRFSGHQFPNYSSELNVNALLLGDSALYLCASSLWQGEKLFFGSGTQLSVL.

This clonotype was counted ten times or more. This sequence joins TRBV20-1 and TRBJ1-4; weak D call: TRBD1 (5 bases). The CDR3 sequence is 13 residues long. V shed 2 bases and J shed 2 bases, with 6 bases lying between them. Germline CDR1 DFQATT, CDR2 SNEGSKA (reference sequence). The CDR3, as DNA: TGCAGTGCTAGAAGGGACACTAATGAAAAACTGTTTTTT. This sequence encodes CSARRDTNEKLFF.

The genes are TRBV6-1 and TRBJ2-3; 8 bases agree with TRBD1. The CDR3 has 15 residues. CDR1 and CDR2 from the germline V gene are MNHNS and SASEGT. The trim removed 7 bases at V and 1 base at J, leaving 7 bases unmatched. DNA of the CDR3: TGTGCCAGCATTGTAGAGACAGGGGGCACAGATACGCAGTATTTT. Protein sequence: CASIVETGGTDTQYF.

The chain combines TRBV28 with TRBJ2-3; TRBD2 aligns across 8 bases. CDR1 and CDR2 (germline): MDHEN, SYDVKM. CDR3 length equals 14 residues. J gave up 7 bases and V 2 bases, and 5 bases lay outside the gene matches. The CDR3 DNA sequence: TGTGCCAGCAGTTTAAGTAGCGGGACGAATACGCAGTATTTT. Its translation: CASSLSSGTNTQYF. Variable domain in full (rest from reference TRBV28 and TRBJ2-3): DVKVTQSSRYLVKRTGEKVFLECVQDMDHENMFWYRQDPGLGLRLIYFSYDVKMKEKGDIPEGYSVSREKKERFSLILESASTNQTSMYLCASSLSSGTNTQYFGPGTRLTVL.

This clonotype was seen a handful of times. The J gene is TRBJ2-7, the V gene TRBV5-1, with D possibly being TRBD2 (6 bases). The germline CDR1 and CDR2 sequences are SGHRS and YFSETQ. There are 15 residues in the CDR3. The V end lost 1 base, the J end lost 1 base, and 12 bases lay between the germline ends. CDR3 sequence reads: CASSLSPGGSYEQYV. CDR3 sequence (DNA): TGCGCCAGCAGCTTGAGTCCAGGAGGGTCCTACGAGCAGTACGTC.

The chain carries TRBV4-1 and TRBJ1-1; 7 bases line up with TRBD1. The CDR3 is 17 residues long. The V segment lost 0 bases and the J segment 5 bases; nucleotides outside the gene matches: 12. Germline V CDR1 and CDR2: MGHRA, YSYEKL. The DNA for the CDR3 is TGCGCCAGCAGCCAAGATTCGAGGAGGGGGCTCCCAACTGAAGCTTTCTTT. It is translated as CASSQDSRRGLPTEAFF.

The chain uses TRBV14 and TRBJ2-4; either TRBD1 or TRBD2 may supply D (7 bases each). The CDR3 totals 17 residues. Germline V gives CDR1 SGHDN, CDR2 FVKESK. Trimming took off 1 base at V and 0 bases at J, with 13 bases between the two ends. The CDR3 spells CASSQGGGQTAKNIQYF. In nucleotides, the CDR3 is TGTGCCAGCAGCCAAGGCGGGGGACAGACAGCCAAAAACATTCAGTACTTC.

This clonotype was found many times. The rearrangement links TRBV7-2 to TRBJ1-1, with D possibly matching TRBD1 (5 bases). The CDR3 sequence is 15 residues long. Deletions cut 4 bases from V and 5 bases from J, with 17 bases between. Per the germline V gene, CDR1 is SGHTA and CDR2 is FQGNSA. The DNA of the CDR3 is TGTGCCAGCAGCTCTCGACACTACGGGGGGACTGAAGCTTTCTTT. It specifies CASSSRHYGGTEAFF. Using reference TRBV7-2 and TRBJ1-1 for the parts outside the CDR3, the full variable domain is GAGVSQSPSNKVTEKGKDVELRCDPISGHTALYWYRQSLGQGLEFLIYFQGNSAPDKSGLPSDRFSAERTGGSVSTLTIQRTQQEDSAVYLCASSSRHYGGTEAFFGQGTRLTVV.

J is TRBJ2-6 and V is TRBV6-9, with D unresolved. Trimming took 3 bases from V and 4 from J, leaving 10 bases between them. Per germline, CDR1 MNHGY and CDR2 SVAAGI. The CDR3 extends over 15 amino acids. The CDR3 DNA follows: TGTGCCAGCAGTTACATTTCGGCCGGGGCCAACGTCCTGACTTTC. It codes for CASSYISAGANVLTF.

The CDR3 region is CATYGTERSYEQYF. CDR3 DNA: TGTGCCACCTACGGGACGGAGCGCTCCTACGAGCAGTACTTC. The chain uses TRBV28 and TRBJ2-7; the D call may be TRBD1 or TRBD2 (5 bases each). Germline V gives CDR1 MDHEN, CDR2 SYDVKM. The V and J ends lost 10 bases and 0 bases respectively, with 16 bases between them. This CDR3 region has 14 residues.

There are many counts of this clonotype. The CDR3 nucleotides read TGCAGTGCTAGAATGGCTTGGGCAGGGAGATACATGAACACTGAAGCTTTCTTT. Its protein product is CSARMAWAGRYMNTEAFF. The chain links TRBV20-1 to TRBJ1-1; the D gene is possibly TRBD1 (5 bases). The germline V gene has CDR1 DFQATT and CDR2 SNEGSKA (reference sequence). The CDR3 has 18 amino acids. V was cut by 2 bases and J by 0 bases, with 22 bases left in between.

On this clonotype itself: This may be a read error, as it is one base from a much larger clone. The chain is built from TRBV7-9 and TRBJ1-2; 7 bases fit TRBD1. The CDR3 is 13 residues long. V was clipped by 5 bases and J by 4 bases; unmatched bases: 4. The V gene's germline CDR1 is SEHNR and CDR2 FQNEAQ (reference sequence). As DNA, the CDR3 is TGTGCCAGCAGCACCGGGACAGCCTATGGCTACACCTTC. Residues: CASSTGTAYGYTF.